Sequencing of this T cell receptor beta chain was carried out in a study of shared clonotypes between healthy human individuals. Repertoires were generated with immunoSEQ multiplex PCR, while TCRdb's copy carries only in-frame clones and drops some. In the table there are around 1.9 million clones, around 95% of which are singletons. CD45RO-negative, CCR7-positively selected cells formed the naive CD8 fraction, excluding terminally differentiated effector memory CD45RA+ cells. V lost 7 bases, J lost 4 bases, and 10 bases lay in between. The CDR3 covers 12 residues. CDR1 and CDR2 from the germline V gene are SNHLY and FYNNEI.

The V and J genes are TRBV2 and TRBJ2-5; tentative D call: TRBD1 (6 bases). Sequencing was done on a sample of naive CD8+ T cells from PBMCs. This receptor was identified in a man aged 18 to 30 in good health. Some clones in this sample may be carry-over from other donors' samples. CDR3 DNA sequence: TGTGCCAGCATCCAGGGGCTAGAGACCCAGTACTTC. Translating gives CASIQGLETQYF.